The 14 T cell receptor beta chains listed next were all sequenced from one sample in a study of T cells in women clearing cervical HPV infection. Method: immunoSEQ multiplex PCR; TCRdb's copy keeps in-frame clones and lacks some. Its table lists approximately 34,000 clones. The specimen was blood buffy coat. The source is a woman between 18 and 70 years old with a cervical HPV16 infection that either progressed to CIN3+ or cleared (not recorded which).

The CDR3 sequence is CAWSVLGASPLFF. The CDR3 bases that were read are TGTGCCTGGAGTGTACTGGGGGCCTCACCG. J is TRBJ2-2 and V is TRBV30; TRBD1 is a possible D gene (6 bases). The read halts 3 residues ahead of the CDR3 end, with the missing end drawn from the germline J gene. Germline V CDR1 and CDR2: GTSNPN, SVGIG (reference sequence). CDR3 length: 13 residues.

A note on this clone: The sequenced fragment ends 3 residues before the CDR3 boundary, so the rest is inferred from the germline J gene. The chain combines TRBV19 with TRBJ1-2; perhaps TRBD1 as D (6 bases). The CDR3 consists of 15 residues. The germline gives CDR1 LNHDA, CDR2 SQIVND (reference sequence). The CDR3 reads CASSPLAGTNYDYTF. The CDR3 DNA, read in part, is TGTGCCAGTAGCCCGCTAGCGGGGACAAACTACGAC.

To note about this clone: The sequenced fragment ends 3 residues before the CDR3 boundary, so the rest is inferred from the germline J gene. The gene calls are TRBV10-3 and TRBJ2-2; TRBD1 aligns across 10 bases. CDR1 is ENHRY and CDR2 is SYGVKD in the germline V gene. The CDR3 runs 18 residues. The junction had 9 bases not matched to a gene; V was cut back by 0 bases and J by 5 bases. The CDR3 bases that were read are TGTGCCATCAGTGAGTCGAAGGGAGGGACAGGGGTGACCGGGGAG. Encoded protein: CAISESKGGTGVTGE. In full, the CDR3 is CAISESKGGTGVTGELFF.

The CDR3 bases that were read are TGCAGTGCTAGAACGGGGGGCCAAGGC. This sequence encodes CSARTGGQG. In full, the CDR3 reads CSARTGGQGYTF. This chain uses TRBV20-1 with TRBJ1-2; tentative D call: TRBD1 (6 bases). The read ends 3 residues shy of where the CDR3 ends; the end is completed using the germline J gene. Looked up from germline, CDR1 is DFQATT and CDR2 is SNEGSKA (reference sequence). The CDR3 has 12 residues.

The CDR3 region is CASSPFDRGSNEQFF. Incomplete CDR3 DNA: TGTGCCAGCAGCCCTTTTGACAGGGGTAGTAATGAG. The chain joins TRBV11-2 to TRBJ2-1, with 8 bases aligning to TRBD1. The read ends 3 residues before the CDR3 terminus; that terminus is restored from the germline J gene. V was clipped by 5 bases and J by 7 bases; unmatched bases: 10. The CDR3 loop spans 15 amino acids. CDR1 is SGHAT, CDR2 FQNNGV, per germline.

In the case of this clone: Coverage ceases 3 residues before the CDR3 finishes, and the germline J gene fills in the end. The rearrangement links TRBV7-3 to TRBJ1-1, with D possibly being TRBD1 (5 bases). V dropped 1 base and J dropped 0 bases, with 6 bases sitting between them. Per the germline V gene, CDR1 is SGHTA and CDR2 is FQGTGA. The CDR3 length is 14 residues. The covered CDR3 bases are TGTGCCAGCAGCTTAATAGGGGTGAACACTGAA. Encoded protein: CASSLIGVNTE. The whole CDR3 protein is CASSLIGVNTEAFF.

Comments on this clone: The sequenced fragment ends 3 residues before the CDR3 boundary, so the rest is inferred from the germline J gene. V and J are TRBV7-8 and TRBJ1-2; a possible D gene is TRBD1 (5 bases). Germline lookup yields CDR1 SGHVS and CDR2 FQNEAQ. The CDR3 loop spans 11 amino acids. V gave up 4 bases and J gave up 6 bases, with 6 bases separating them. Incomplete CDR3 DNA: TGTGCCAGCAGCTCAGGGAATGGC. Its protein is CASSSGNG. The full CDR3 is CASSSGNGYTF.

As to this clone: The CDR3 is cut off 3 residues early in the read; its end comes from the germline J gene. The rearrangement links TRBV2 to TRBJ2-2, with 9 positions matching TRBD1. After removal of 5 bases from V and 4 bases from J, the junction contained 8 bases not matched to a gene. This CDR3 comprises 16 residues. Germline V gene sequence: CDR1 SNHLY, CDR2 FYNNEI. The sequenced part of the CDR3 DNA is TGTGCCAGCAGTTTTACAGGGGGCTCGGGCACCGGGGAG. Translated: CASSFTGGSGTGE. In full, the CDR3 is CASSFTGGSGTGELFF.

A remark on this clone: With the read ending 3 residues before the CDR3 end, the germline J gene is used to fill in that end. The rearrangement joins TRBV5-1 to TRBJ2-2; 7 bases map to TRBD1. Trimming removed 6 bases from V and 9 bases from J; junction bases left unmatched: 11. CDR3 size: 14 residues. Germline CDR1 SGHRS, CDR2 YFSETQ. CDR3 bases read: TGCGCCAGCAAAGAGGACAGGCTGAAGTGGGAG. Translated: CASKEDRLKWE. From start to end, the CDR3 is CASKEDRLKWELFF.

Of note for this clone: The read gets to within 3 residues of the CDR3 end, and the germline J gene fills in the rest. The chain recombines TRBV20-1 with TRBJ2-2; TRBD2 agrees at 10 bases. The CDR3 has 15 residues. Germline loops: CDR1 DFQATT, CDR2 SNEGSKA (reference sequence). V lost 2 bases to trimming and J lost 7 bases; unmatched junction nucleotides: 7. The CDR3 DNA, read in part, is TGCAGTGCTAGACGTAGCGGGAGGTCGAACGGGGAG. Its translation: CSARRSGRSNGE. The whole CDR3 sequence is CSARRSGRSNGELFF.

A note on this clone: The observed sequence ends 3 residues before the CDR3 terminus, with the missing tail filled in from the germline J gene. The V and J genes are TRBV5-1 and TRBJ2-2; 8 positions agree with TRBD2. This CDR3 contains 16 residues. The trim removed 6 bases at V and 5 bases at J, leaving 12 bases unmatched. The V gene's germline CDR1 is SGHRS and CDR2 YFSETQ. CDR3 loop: CASTPPGLEGTGELFF. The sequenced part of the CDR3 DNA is TGCGCCAGCACCCCACCGGGACTAGAGGGGACCGGGGAG.

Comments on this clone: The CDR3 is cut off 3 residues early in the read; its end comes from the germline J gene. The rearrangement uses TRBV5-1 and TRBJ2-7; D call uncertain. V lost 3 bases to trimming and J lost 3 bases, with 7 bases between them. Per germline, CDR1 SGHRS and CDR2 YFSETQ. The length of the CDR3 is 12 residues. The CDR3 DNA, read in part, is TGCGCCAGCAGCTCCTCCGGCTACGAG. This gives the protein CASSSSGYE. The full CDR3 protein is CASSSSGYEQYF.

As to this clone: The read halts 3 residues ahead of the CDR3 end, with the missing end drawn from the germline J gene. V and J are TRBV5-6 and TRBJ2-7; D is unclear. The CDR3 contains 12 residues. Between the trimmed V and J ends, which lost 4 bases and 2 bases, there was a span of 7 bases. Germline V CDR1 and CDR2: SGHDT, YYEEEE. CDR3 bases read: TGTGCCAGCAGCAGCACTACCTACGAG. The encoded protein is CASSSTTYE. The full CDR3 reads CASSSTTYEQYF.

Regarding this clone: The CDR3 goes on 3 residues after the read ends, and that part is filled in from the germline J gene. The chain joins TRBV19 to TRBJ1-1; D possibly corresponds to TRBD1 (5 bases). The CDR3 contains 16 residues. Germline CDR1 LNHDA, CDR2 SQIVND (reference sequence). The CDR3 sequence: CASSPSRGSNSYEAFF. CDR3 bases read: TGTGCCAGTAGTCCCTCTCGGGGGAGCAACTCCTACGAG.